This T cell receptor (beta chain) was retrieved from a study of cytomegalovirus exposure and HLA in healthy donors. Assay: immunoSEQ multiplex PCR; the TCRdb copy retains only in-frame clones and omits some. The sample contains roughly 56,000 clones, approximately 94% of which appear only once. The CDR3 runs 13 residues. Germline lookup yields CDR1 SGHTA and CDR2 FQGNSA. Trimming cost V 0 bases and J 1 base, with 3 bases left between them. This receptor was identified in a man younger than 35 in good health and CMV-seronegative. Sequences were obtained from PBMCs. V and J are TRBV7-2 and TRBJ2-5, with D unresolved. The CDR3 here is CASSLASQETQYF. The CDR3, as DNA: TGTGCCAGCAGCTTAGCCAGCCAAGAGACCCAGTACTTC.